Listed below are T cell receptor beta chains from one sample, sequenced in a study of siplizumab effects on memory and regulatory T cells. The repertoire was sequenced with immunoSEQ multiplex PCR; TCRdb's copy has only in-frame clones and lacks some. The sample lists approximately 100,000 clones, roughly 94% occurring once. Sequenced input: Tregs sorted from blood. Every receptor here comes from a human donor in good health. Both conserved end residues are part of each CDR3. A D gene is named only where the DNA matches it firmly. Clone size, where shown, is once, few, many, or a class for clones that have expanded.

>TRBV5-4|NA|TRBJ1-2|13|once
TGTGCCAGCAGCGGATTAGGGACATATGGCTACACCTTC
CASSGLGTYGYTF
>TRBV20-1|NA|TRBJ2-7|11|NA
TGCAGTGCTAAGGGGGCCTACGAGCAGTACTTC
CSAKGAYEQYF
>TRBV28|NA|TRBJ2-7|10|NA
TGTGCCACGGCCCAGATCGAGCAGTACTTC
CATAQIEQYF
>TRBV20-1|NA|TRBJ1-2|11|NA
TGCACTGGCCGGGTTTCCTATGGCTACACCTTC
CTGRVSYGYTF
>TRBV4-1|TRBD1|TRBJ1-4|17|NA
TGCGCCAGCAGCCGCGACAGGGAGATCTCTACTAATGAAAAACTGTTTTTT
CASSRDREISTNEKLFF
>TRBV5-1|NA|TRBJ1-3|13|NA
TGCGCCAGCAGCTTGGTGGGGAGGGACACCATATATTTT
CASSLVGRDTIYF
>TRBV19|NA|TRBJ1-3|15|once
TGTGCCAGTAGTGGTGGGCACTACTCTGGAAACACCATATATTTT
CASSGGHYSGNTIYF
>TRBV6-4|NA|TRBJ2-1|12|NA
TGTGCCAGCAGTGGGCTAGCCGGTGAGCAGTTCTTC
CASSGLAGEQFF
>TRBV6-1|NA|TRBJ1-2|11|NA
TGTGCCAGCATCAGCCCTCATGGCTACACCTTC
CASISPHGYTF
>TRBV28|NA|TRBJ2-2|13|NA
TGTGCCAGCAGCCGGACCTATAGTAGGGAGCTGTTTTTT
CASSRTYSRELFF
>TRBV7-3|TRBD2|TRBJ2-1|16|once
TGTGCCAGCAGCTTAGTCGGGACTAGCGGGAGTAATGAGCAGTTCTTC
CASSLVGTSGSNEQFF
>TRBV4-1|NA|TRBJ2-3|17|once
TGCGCCAGCAGCCCCGAGAAGTTCTTGTCTGGCACAGATACGCAGTATTTT
CASSPEKFLSGTDTQYF
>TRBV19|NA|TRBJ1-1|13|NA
TGTGCCAGCCGGGGACATCGGGACACTGAAGCTTTCTTT
CASRGHRDTEAFF
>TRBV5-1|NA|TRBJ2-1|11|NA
TGCGCCAGCAGCTTGTCGAATGAGCAGTTCTTC
CASSLSNEQFF
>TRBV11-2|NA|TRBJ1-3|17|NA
TGTGCCAGCAGCTTAAATCCGGGGGCGCGTTCTGGAAACACCATATATTTT
CASSLNPGARSGNTIYF
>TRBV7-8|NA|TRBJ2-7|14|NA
TGTGCCAGCAGCTCACAAAGTGGGGAAGCCGAGCAGTACTTC
CASSSQSGEAEQYF
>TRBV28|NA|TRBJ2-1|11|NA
TGTGCCAGCAGTATTTTAGTTGAGCAGTTCTTC
CASSILVEQFF
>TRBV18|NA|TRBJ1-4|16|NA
TGTGCCAGCTCACCATACCCGACAGGCTTGGGTGAAAAACTGTTTTTT
CASSPYPTGLGEKLFF
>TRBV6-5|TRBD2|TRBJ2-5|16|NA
TGTGCCAGCAGTTACGGGACTAGCGGGAGGGTCGAGACCCAGTACTTC
CASSYGTSGRVETQYF
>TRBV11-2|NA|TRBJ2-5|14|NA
TGTGCCAGCAGCTACCGGGTTGGCCAAGAGACCCAGTACTTC
CASSYRVGQETQYF
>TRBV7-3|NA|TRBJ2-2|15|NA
TGTGCCAGCAGCTTAACGAGCGGGTTGGGCGGGGAGCTGTTTTTT
CASSLTSGLGGELFF
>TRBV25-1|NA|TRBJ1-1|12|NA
TGTGCCAGCAGTGAATCGAAGACTGAAGCTTTCTTT
CASSESKTEAFF
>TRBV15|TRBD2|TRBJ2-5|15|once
TGTGCCACCAGCTCAAGGACTAGCGGCAAAGAGACCCAGTACTTC
CATSSRTSGKETQYF
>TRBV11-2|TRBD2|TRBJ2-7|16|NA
TGTGCCAGCAGCTTAGAGGGACTAGTGGCTACCTACGAGCAGTACTTC
CASSLEGLVATYEQYF
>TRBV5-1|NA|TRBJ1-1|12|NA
TGCGCCAGCAGCTTGGGACCGTACGAAGCTTTCTTT
CASSLGPYEAFF
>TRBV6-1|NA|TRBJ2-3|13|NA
TGTGCCAGCAGTGACTTAGGGATGGATACGCAGTATTTT
CASSDLGMDTQYF
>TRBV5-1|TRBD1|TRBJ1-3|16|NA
TGCGCCAGCAGCTTAGGACAGGGGGCAGCTGGAAACACCATATATTTT
CASSLGQGAAGNTIYF
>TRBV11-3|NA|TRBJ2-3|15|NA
TGTGCCAGCAGCTTAGGAGGGGGTGCCACAGATACGCAGTATTTT
CASSLGGGATDTQYF
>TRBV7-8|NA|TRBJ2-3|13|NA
TGTGCCAGCAGCTTAGGGTACACAGATACGCAGTATTTT
CASSLGYTDTQYF
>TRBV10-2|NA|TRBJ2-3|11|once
TGCGCCAGCAGTTATATGGATACGCAGTATTTT
CASSYMDTQYF
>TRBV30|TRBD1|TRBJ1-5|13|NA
TGTGCCTCCGGGACAGGGAAGGGTCAGCCCCAGCATTTT
CASGTGKGQPQHF
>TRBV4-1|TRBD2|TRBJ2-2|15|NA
TGCGCCAGCAGACTAGCGGGATCGAACACCGGGGAGCTGTTTTTT
CASRLAGSNTGELFF
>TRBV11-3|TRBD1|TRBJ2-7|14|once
TGTGCCAGCAGCTTATTCTACAGGGGTCACGAGCAGTACTTC
CASSLFYRGHEQYF
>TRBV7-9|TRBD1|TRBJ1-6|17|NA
TGTGCCAGCAGCCTCAACTCCGCCGGGACAGTAAACTCACCCCTCCACTTT
CASSLNSAGTVNSPLHF
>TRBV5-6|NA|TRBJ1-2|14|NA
TGTGCCAGCAGCTCCTGGAGGAGTGACTATGGCTACACCTTC
CASSSWRSDYGYTF
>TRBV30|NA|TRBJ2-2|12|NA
TGTGCCTGGAGTGAATTGATAGGGGCGCTGTTTTTT
CAWSELIGALFF
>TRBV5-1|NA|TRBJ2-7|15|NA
TGCGCCAGCAGCTTGGTCGGCCGTACCTCCTACGAGCAGTACTTC
CASSLVGRTSYEQYF
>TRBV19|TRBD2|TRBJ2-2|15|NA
TGTGCCAGTAGTCCCAGGGGACTAGCGGCCGGGGAGCTGTTTTTT
CASSPRGLAAGELFF
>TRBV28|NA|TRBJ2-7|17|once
TGTGCCAGCAGTTTAGTCCAGGCCCTGCCTGTATTGGCACAGCAGTACTTC
CASSLVQALPVLAQQYF
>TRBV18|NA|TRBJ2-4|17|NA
TGTGCCAGCTCACCCACGGGGTCCAACTGGGCCAAAAACATTCAGTACTTC
CASSPTGSNWAKNIQYF
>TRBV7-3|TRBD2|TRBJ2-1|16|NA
TGTGCCAGCAGCCCACTAGCGGGAGGGACCTACAATGAGCAGTTCTTC
CASSPLAGGTYNEQFF